A selection of T cell receptor beta chains follows, all from one sample in a study of cytotoxic CD8 clonotypes in ibrutinib-treated CLL. The protocol was immunoSEQ multiplex PCR, while the TCRdb copy is restricted to in-frame clones and leaves out a portion. The sample has 50,000 to 70,000 clones, roughly 54% seen once. The sequences come from PBMCs, collected at disease progression, from a patient treated with ibrutinib. These receptors all come from a human donor with chronic lymphocytic leukemia. Both conserved end residues are part of each CDR3. The order of the fields is clone size, V gene, D gene, J gene, CDR3 DNA, CDR3 protein. The D gene is left open where the match is weak. The size of a clone is reported for some rows only, either as once, few or many, or as a class for expanded clones.

>few|TRBV27|TRBD2|TRBJ2-7
TGTGCCAGCAGCACCGGACTAGCGGGCCACGAGCAGTACTTC
CASSTGLAGHEQYF
>few|TRBV5-6|NA|TRBJ2-5
TGTGCCAGCAGCGGCAGAGAGACCCAGTACTTC
CASSGRETQYF
>NA|TRBV5-4|NA|TRBJ1-1
TGTGCCAGCAGCCCTGCCGGGGCGTTAAGCACTGAAGCTTTCTTT
CASSPAGALSTEAFF
>NA|TRBV4-1|NA|TRBJ1-2
TGCGCCAGCAGCCCACGGGACTTCGGATTTAACTATGGCTACACCTTC
CASSPRDFGFNYGYTF
>few|TRBV27|NA|TRBJ1-2
TGTGCCAGCAGTTTATCCTTAGGGTCCTATGGCTACACCTTC
CASSLSLGSYGYTF
>NA|TRBV7-9|TRBD2|TRBJ2-1
TGTGCCAGCAGCCTAGCGGGGGGAAACAATGAGCAGTTCTTC
CASSLAGGNNEQFF
>NA|TRBV18|TRBD1|TRBJ2-7
TGTGCCAGCTCACCACTCCAGGGGGCTTCCTACGAGCAGTACTTC
CASSPLQGASYEQYF
>few|TRBV7-9|NA|TRBJ2-7
TGTGCCAGCAGCTTTCGGGGTGTGGGTGAGCAGTACTTC
CASSFRGVGEQYF
>many|TRBV5-6|NA|TRBJ1-4
TGTGCCAGCAGCTTCAGGGAAAAACTGTTTTTT
CASSFREKLFF
>NA|TRBV7-2|TRBD1|TRBJ1-1
TGTGCCACCGTAAGACAGGGCCTTATGAACACTGAAGCTTTCTTT
CATVRQGLMNTEAFF
>many|TRBV14|NA|TRBJ1-2
TGTGCCAGCAGCCAAGTTTCAGGGGTGGGCTACACCTTC
CASSQVSGVGYTF
>NA|TRBV5-1|NA|TRBJ2-1
TGCGCCAGCAGCACGGGAGAAGGACGGAATGAGCAGTTCTTC
CASSTGEGRNEQFF
>NA|TRBV7-2|NA|TRBJ2-5
TGTGCCAGCAGCTTCGATGAGGGGGTAGGGGAGACCCAGTACTTC
CASSFDEGVGETQYF
>NA|TRBV14|NA|TRBJ2-3
TGTGCCAGCAACCCACAGGGAGATACGCAGTATTTT
CASNPQGDTQYF
>few|TRBV27|TRBD2|TRBJ2-5
TGTGCCAGCAGCAAAACCTATAGCGGGAGGGCCTTTTGGGAGACCCAGTACTTC
CASSKTYSGRAFWETQYF
>NA|TRBV29-1|NA|TRBJ2-5
TGCAGCGTTGAACCATACAGGGGAGGCGAGACCCAGTACTTC
CSVEPYRGGETQYF
>NA|TRBV15|NA|TRBJ1-2
TGTGCCACCAGCAGAGACCCGCGGGAGTCAGCGGGCTACACCTTC
CATSRDPRESAGYTF
>NA|TRBV7-2|TRBD1|TRBJ1-3
TGTGCCAGCAGCCGCAGGGACAGCTCTGGAAACACCATATATTTT
CASSRRDSSGNTIYF
>once|TRBV5-6|NA|TRBJ2-1
TGTGCCAGCAGCGGGGGCGGGAGTAGCGGTGAGCAGTTCTTC
CASSGGGSSGEQFF
>NA|TRBV7-2|NA|TRBJ2-7
TGTGCCAGCAGCCCCAGGGGAGTGGTCGCCGAACGCGAGCAGTACTTC
CASSPRGVVAEREQYF
>NA|TRBV27|TRBD1|TRBJ2-5
TGTGCCAGCAGTAGATGGGACAGTCCCAAAGAGACCCAGTACTTC
CASSRWDSPKETQYF
>NA|TRBV28|TRBD1|TRBJ1-5
TGTGCCAGCAGTAACCCGACAGGGTTAAGCAATCAGCCCCAGCATTTT
CASSNPTGLSNQPQHF
>NA|TRBV6-5|TRBD1|TRBJ1-1
TGTGCCAGCAGTCCCGGGACAGGGGGTAACACTGAAGCTTTCTTT
CASSPGTGGNTEAFF
>many|TRBV7-8|NA|TRBJ1-1
TGTGCCAGCAGCTTAACGGCTGGGAACACTGAAGCTTTCTTT
CASSLTAGNTEAFF
>NA|TRBV29-1|NA|TRBJ2-5
TGCAGCGTTGAGGAAGAGACCCAGTACTTC
CSVEEETQYF
>NA|TRBV9|TRBD2|TRBJ2-1
TGTGCCAGCAGCCGTGGGGGAGCGGGAGGGCGTATAAATGAGCAGTTCTTC
CASSRGGAGGRINEQFF
>NA|TRBV5-1|TRBD2|TRBJ2-3
TGCGCCAGCAGCACGGGGGTAGCGGGGCCCACAGATACGCAGTATTTT
CASSTGVAGPTDTQYF
>NA|TRBV2|NA|TRBJ1-4
TGTGCCAGCAGTCGGGATCTATATGAAAAACTGTTTTTT
CASSRDLYEKLFF
>NA|TRBV7-6|NA|TRBJ2-3
TGTGCCAGCTCGGCGAGTGGCGCCGGCACAGATACGCAGTATTTT
CASSASGAGTDTQYF
>NA|TRBV7-2|TRBD1|TRBJ2-7
TGTGCCAGCAGCACCAGGGGGCGCGAGCAGTACTTC
CASSTRGREQYF
>NA|TRBV6-1|TRBD2|TRBJ2-3
TGTGCCAGCGTAGCGTCTAGCGGACCTTTGGATACGCAGTATTTT
CASVASSGPLDTQYF
>once|TRBV11-2|NA|TRBJ2-5
TGTGCCAGCAGCTTAGATCGAGAGACCCAGTACTTC
CASSLDRETQYF
>NA|TRBV7-3|NA|TRBJ1-1
TGTGCCAGCAGCTTAAATGGGGGGTTGACTGAAGCTTTCTTT
CASSLNGGLTEAFF
>NA|TRBV6-1|NA|TRBJ2-7
TGTGCCAGCATGTACTTAAGACAGAGCTACGAGCAGTACTTC
CASMYLRQSYEQYF
>NA|TRBV7-2|TRBD2|TRBJ2-7
TGTGCCAGCAGCCGTAGCGGGAGGAACTACGAGCAGTACTTC
CASSRSGRNYEQYF
>few|TRBV4-3|NA|TRBJ1-5
TGCGCCAGCAGCCAAGATGTTGCAAGGATTAGCAATCAGCCCCAGCATTTT
CASSQDVARISNQPQHF
>NA|TRBV11-2|TRBD2|TRBJ2-7
TGTGCCAGCAGCTTGGGAGCGGGACCATCCTACGAGCAGTACTTC
CASSLGAGPSYEQYF
>NA|TRBV6-1|TRBD1|TRBJ1-5
TGTGCCAGCAGTGAAGGGCAGGGGGCTTTTCAGCCCCAGCATTTT
CASSEGQGAFQPQHF
>NA|TRBV28|NA|TRBJ1-1
TGTGCCAGCAGGGCGGGGGGCACTGAAGCTTTCTTT
CASRAGGTEAFF
>NA|TRBV5-1|NA|TRBJ2-7
TGCGCCAGCAGCTCCTATTCCTCCTACGAGCAGTACTTC
CASSSYSSYEQYF
>NA|TRBV18|NA|TRBJ1-6
TGTGCCAGCTCACCACCGCCGGGGAGCTCCTATAATTCACCCCTCCACTTT
CASSPPPGSSYNSPLHF
>NA|TRBV6-5|TRBD1|TRBJ1-6
TGTGCCAGCAGTTACGGGGACAGAATTTCACCCCTCCACTTT
CASSYGDRISPLHF
>NA|TRBV10-3|TRBD2|TRBJ2-1
TGTGCCATCAGTGACCGTGACGGGGGGGAGCAGTTCTTC
CAISDRDGGEQFF
>NA|TRBV7-2|NA|TRBJ2-5
TGTGCCAGCAGCTCTCAGCAACAGGGTTTCGGGGAGACCCAGTACTTC
CASSSQQQGFGETQYF
>NA|TRBV7-3|TRBD1|TRBJ1-1
TGTGCCAGCAGCCTCGGACAGGGCCGCGAAGCTTTCTTT
CASSLGQGREAFF
>NA|TRBV2|NA|TRBJ1-2
TGTGCCAGCAGTGAATGGCAGATAGGAGTTACTTGCTTC
CASSEWQIGVTCF
>few|TRBV30|NA|TRBJ1-1
TGTGCCTGGAGTGTACAGGGGAACACTGAAGCTTTCTTT
CAWSVQGNTEAFF